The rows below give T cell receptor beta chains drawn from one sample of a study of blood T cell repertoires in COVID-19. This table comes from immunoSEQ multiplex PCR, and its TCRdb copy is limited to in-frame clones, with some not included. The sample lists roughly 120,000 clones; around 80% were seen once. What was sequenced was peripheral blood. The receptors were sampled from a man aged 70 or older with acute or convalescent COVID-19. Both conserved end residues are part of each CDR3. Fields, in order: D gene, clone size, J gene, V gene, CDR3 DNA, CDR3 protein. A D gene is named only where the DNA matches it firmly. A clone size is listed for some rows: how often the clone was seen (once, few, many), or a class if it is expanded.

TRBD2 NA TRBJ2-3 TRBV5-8 TGTGCCAGCAGCACCGGGACTAGCGGGGAGGTCAGGGATACGCAGTATTTT CASSTGTSGEVRDTQYF
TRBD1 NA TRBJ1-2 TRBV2 TGTGCCAGCAGCGAGAGGGGGCTGTACTATGGCTACACCTTC CASSERGLYYGYTF
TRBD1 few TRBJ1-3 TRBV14 TGTGCCAGCAGCCACACAGGGGGCCGGGGAAACACCATATATTTT CASSHTGGRGNTIYF
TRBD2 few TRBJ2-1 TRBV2 TGTGCCAGCAGTAGACTAGCGGGGGGCTACAATGAGCAGTTCTTC CASSRLAGGYNEQFF
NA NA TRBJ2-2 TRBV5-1 TGCGCCAGCAGCTTTGGGCAGGGTAACACCGGGGAGCTGTTTTTT CASSFGQGNTGELFF
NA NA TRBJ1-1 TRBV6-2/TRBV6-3 TGTGCCAGCAGTGGCCGGGACCGCAGCGGGATCTTT CASSGRDRSGIF
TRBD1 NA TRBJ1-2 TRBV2 TGTGCCAGCAGTGAGGAATCTGGGCTGACAGGGGCGCCCCATAGCTACACCTTC CASSEESGLTGAPHSYTF
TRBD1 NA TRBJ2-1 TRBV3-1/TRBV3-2 TGTGCCAGCAGCCGCACAGGGGGCGGCGGTGAGCAGTTCTTC CASSRTGGGGEQFF
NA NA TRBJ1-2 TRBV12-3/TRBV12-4 TGTGCCAGCAGATCCCCCCAGTTATATGGCTACACCTTC CASRSPQLYGYTF
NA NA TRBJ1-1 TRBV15 TGTGCCACCAGCAGAGATCAGGACACTGAAGCTTTCTTT CATSRDQDTEAFF
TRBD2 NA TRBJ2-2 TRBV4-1 TGCGCCAGCAGCGCGGGACTAGCGGGGGTGACCGGGGAGCTGTTTTTT CASSAGLAGVTGELFF
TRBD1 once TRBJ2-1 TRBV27 TGTGCCAGCAGTTTTGCATCGAGGGGGCAAGAGCAGTTCTTC CASSFASRGQEQFF
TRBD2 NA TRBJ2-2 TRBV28 TGTGCCAGCGCTAGCGGGGGGGCCGGGACCGGGGAGCTGTTTTTT CASASGGAGTGELFF
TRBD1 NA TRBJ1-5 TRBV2 TGTGCCAGCAGTGGGGACAGTGGGGGCAATCAGCCCCAGCATTTT CASSGDSGGNQPQHF
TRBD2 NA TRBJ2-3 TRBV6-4 TGTGCCAGCAGTACTAGCGGCGGCACAGATACGCAGTATTTT CASSTSGGTDTQYF
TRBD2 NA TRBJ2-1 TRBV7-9 TGTGCCAGCAGCTTAACCCGGGGGGTCTACAATGAGCAGTTCTTC CASSLTRGVYNEQFF
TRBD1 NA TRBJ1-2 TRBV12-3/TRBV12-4 TGTGCCAGCAGTCCGGACAGGGCCTATGGCTACACCTTC CASSPDRAYGYTF
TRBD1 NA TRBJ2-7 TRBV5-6 TGTGCCAGCAGCTTGGCGGGACAGGGGAACTACGAGCAGTACTTC CASSLAGQGNYEQYF
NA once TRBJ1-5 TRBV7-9 TGTGCCAGCAGCTTAGGTGACACAGGCAATCAGCCCCAGCATTTT CASSLGDTGNQPQHF
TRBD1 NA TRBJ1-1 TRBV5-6 TGTGCCAGCAGTTGGGGACAGGCTTTGAACACTGAAGCTTTCTTT CASSWGQALNTEAFF
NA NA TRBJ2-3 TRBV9 TGTGCCAGCAGCCCTACGAGTAGAGCAGATACGCAGTATTTT CASSPTSRADTQYF
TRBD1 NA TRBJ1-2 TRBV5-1 TGCGCCAGCAGCTTGGGGGGACAGTATGGCTACACCTTC CASSLGGQYGYTF
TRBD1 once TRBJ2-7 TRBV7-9 TGTGCCAGCAGATTGACAGGGGGCAACGAGCAGTACTTC CASRLTGGNEQYF
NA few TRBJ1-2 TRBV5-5 TGTGCCAGCAGCCCGGTCGGGGGGGCAGGAGGCGGCTACACCTTC CASSPVGGAGGGYTF
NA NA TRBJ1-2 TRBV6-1 TGTGCCAGCAGTGAATATGGGGGGGGCAAGGGCTACACCTTC CASSEYGGGKGYTF
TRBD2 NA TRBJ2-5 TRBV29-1 TGCAGCGTTGGGACTAGCGGGGGGGCCCAGTACTTC CSVGTSGGAQYF
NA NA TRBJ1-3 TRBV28 TGTGCCAGCAGGCCCCGAGGGGGTTCCGCTGGAAACACCATATATTTT CASRPRGGSAGNTIYF
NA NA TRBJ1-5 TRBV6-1 TGTGCCAGCAGTGAGACAGATAGGCAGCCCCAGCATTTT CASSETDRQPQHF
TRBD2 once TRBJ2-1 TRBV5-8 TGTGCCAGCAGCTCGAGGACTAGCGGGGGGCGGCAGTTCTTC CASSSRTSGGRQFF
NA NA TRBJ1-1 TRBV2 TGTGCCAGCAGCTTTAAGTTAGGGGCTGAAGCTTTCTTT CASSFKLGAEAFF
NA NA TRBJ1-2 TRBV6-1 TGTGCCAGCAGTGAGGTCGGGGAAACCTATGGCTACACCTTC CASSEVGETYGYTF
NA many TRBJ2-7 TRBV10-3 TGTGCCATCAGTTCGGGCCTGGCGGGCAGATACGAGCAGTACTTC CAISSGLAGRYEQYF
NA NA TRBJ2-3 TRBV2 TGTGCCAGCCGGGGAGAAAGCACAGATACGCAGTATTTT CASRGESTDTQYF
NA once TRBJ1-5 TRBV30 TGTGCCTGGAGTGTAAGCTATGGAACGGGTGCGGGTCAGCCCCAGCATTTT CAWSVSYGTGAGQPQHF
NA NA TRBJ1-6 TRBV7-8 TGTGCCAGCAGCTTACGACAGTTATATAATTCACCCCTCCACTTT CASSLRQLYNSPLHF
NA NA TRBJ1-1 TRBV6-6 TGTGCCACCCAGGGGAGCACTGAAGCTTTCTTT CATQGSTEAFF
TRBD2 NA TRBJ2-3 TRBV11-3 TGTGCCAGCAGCCCTTGGACTAGCGCGGACCCCACAGATACGCAGTATTTT CASSPWTSADPTDTQYF
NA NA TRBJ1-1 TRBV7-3 TGTGCCAGCAGCTTAGGAGGGTGGGGCGCTGAAGCTTTCTTT CASSLGGWGAEAFF
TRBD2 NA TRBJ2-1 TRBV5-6 TGTGCCAGCAGCCAATCTAGCGGGGACTACAATGAGCAGTTCTTC CASSQSSGDYNEQFF
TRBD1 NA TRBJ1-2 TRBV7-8 TGTGCCAGCAGCCAGGGGACAGGGTCTAACTATGGCTACACCTTC CASSQGTGSNYGYTF
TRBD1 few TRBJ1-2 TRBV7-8 TGTGCCAGCAGCCCGGCGACAGGGGGGCACTATGGCTACACCTTC CASSPATGGHYGYTF
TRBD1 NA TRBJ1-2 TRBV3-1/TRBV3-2 TGTGCCAGCAGCCCGACAGGGGGTCGGCTTGGCTACACCTTC CASSPTGGRLGYTF
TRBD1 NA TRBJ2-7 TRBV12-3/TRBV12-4 TGTGCCAGCAGTACAGGGGGCGCGTACGAGCAGTACTTC CASSTGGAYEQYF
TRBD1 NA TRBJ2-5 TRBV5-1 TGCGCCAGCAGCTGGGGACAGGGTGGGGAGACCCAGTACTTC CASSWGQGGETQYF
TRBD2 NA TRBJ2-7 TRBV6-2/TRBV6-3 TGTGCCAGCAGTTCCCAGCTAGCGGGGTACGAGCAGTACTTC CASSSQLAGYEQYF
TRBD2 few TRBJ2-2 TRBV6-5 TGTGCCAGCAGTTCCGCTGGGGCGGGAGGTACCGGGGAGCTGTTTTTT CASSSAGAGGTGELFF
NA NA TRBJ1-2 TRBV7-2 TGTGCCAGCAGCACCATCGGAACAGGTTCCTATGGCTACACCTTC CASSTIGTGSYGYTF
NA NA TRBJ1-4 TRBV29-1 TGCAGCGTGAGAACGGGGGTCCATTCTGAAAAACTGTTTTTT CSVRTGVHSEKLFF
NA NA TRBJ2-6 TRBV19 TGTGCCAGTAGTATCGGTTCAGGGTTGGGGTCTGGGGCCAACGTCCTGACTTTC CASSIGSGLGSGANVLTF
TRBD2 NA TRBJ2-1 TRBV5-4 TGTGCCAGCAGCCTTACTAGCGGGGGGGCCCGGGAGCAGTTCTTC CASSLTSGGAREQFF
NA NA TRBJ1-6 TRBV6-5 TGTGCCAGCATACAGTTCTTATATAATTCACCCCTCCACTTT CASIQFLYNSPLHF